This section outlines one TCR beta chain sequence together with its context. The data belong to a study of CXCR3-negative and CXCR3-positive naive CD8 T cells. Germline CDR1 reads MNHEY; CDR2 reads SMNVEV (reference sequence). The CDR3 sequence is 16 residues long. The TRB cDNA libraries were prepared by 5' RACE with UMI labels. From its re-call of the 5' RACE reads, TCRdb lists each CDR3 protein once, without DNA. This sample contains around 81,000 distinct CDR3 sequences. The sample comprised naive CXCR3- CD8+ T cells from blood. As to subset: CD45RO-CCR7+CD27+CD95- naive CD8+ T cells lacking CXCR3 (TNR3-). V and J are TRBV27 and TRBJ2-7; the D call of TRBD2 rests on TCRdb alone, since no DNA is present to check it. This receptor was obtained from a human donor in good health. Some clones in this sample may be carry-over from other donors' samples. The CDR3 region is CASRTATGLGGYEQYF.